What follows are 27 T cell receptor beta chains derived from one specimen sequenced in a study of beta chain features in type 1 diabetes. The entirety of the isolated RNA underwent reverse transcription, so expressed TCRB transcripts were sequenced. Some clones are missing from TCRdb's copy, which holds only in-frame ones; the method was immunoSEQ multiplex PCR. The table has just over 600,000 clones, 15% to 18% seen once. Sequencing input: naive CD4+ T cells from blood. All receptors come from a man younger than 35 in good health.

J is TRBJ1-1 and V is TRBV6-5; 8 bases map to TRBD1. J lost 5 bases, V lost 5 bases, and 10 bases had no gene match. CDR1 is MNHEY and CDR2 is SVGAGI in the germline V gene. This CDR3 has 15 amino acids. CDR3 sequence reads: CASSPLDRDETEAFF. The CDR3 DNA reads TGTGCCAGCAGTCCCCTGGACAGGGACGAGACTGAAGCTTTCTTT.

This clone was seen only a few times. This chain connects TRBV4-3 to TRBJ1-2; D gene ambiguous. CDR3 length equals 12 residues. Trimming removed 3 bases at V and 4 bases at J, with 6 bases between. Per germline, CDR1 LGHNA and CDR2 YSLEER. CDR3 sequence reads: CASSHRSYGYTF. The CDR3 DNA follows: TGCGCCAGCAGCCATAGGAGCTATGGCTACACCTTC.

The chain combines TRBV4-3 with TRBJ2-3; 8 positions agree with TRBD1. In germline, CDR1 is LGHNA, CDR2 YSLEER. This CDR3 has 17 amino acids. Trimming removed 4 bases from V and 4 bases from J; junction bases left unmatched: 13. CDR3 nucleotide sequence: TGCGCCAGCAGCCGCAGGGGGCGCACGTTGGGGCCAGATACGCAGTATTTT. Translated: CASSRRGRTLGPDTQYF.

The CDR3 bases are TGCGCCAGCAGCCAAGGGGAGATGGGACTAGCGGGAGAGATCTATGAGCAGTTCTTC. It yields the protein CASSQGEMGLAGEIYEQFF. The J gene is TRBJ2-1, the V gene TRBV4-3; 14 bases are a match to TRBD2. Germline loops: CDR1 LGHNA, CDR2 YSLEER. The CDR3 has 19 amino acids. V lost 1 base and J lost 8; bases outside the gene matches: 13.

The V and J genes are TRBV7-2 and TRBJ1-2, with unresolved D. This CDR3 has 14 amino acids. V lost 0 bases to trimming and J lost 3 bases, with 8 bases between them. From germline, CDR1 is SGHTA and CDR2 FQGNSA. CDR3 region: CASSLAGRDYGYTF. The DNA for the CDR3 is TGTGCCAGCAGCTTAGCGGGCAGAGACTATGGCTACACCTTC.

The V call is TRBV11-3, the J call TRBJ2-3; D uncertain. Trimming took 4 bases from V and 7 from J, leaving 9 bases between them. The germline V gene encodes CDR1 SGHNT and CDR2 YENEEA. This CDR3 region has 12 residues. CDR3 sequence (DNA): TGTGCCAGCAGCTCGCTGGGAAATACGCAGTATTTT. It specifies CASSSLGNTQYF.

The V gene is TRBV7-9, the J gene TRBJ2-7; weak D call: TRBD1 (5 bases). The CDR3 contains 13 residues. Trimming removed 4 bases at V and 3 bases at J, with 10 bases between. Germline loops: CDR1 SEHNR, CDR2 FQNEAQ (reference sequence). CDR3 in DNA: TGTGCCAGCAGCTCGACAGAGTACTACGAGCAGTACTTC. Its translation is CASSSTEYYEQYF.

This clone was observed a few times. This chain links TRBV15 with TRBJ2-2; weak D call: TRBD2 (6 bases). The CDR3 is 15 residues long. CDR1 is LNHNV and CDR2 is YYDKDF in the germline V gene (reference sequence). Trimming removed 5 bases at V and 3 bases at J, with 13 bases between. CDR3 in DNA: TGTGCCACCAGCGGGGGACTCCCTCACACCGGGGAGCTGTTTTTT. It encodes CATSGGLPHTGELFF. Complete variable domain (other parts from reference TRBV15 and TRBJ2-2): DAMVIQNPRYQVTQFGKPVTLSCSQTLNHNVMYWYQQKSSQAPKLLFHYYDKDFNNEADTPDNFQSRRPNTSFCFLDIRSPGLGDTAMYLCATSGGLPHTGELFFGEGSRLTVL.

The V gene is TRBV9, the J gene TRBJ2-5; 7 positions agree with TRBD1. Germline-derived CDR1 and CDR2 are SGDLS and YYNGEE. The CDR3 loop spans 15 amino acids. V was clipped by 0 bases and J by 6 bases; unmatched bases: 8. The CDR3 DNA sequence: TGTGCCAGCAGCGTAGAGGGACAGTACGGGAAGACCCAGTACTTC. Protein: CASSVEGQYGKTQYF.

A few counts support this clone. J is TRBJ2-1 and V is TRBV12-5, with TRBD1 matching 7 bases. Unmatched junction bases numbered 8, after V lost 6 bases and J lost 9 bases. The germline V gene encodes CDR1 LGHNT and CDR2 FRNRAP. The CDR3 extends over 13 amino acids. The CDR3 spells CASGPYRGAEQFF. The DNA of the CDR3 is TGTGCTAGTGGCCCTTACAGGGGAGCTGAGCAGTTCTTC.

The chain uses TRBV15 and TRBJ1-5; D may be TRBD1 (5 bases). Germline V gives CDR1 LNHNV, CDR2 YYDKDF (reference sequence). The CDR3 is 15 residues long. V was trimmed by 0 bases and J by 7 bases, leaving 13 bases between them. CDR3 sequence: CATSRDLGESQPQHF. The DNA for the CDR3 is TGTGCCACCAGCAGAGATCTGGGGGAGAGCCAGCCCCAGCATTTT. Drawing the rest from reference TRBV15 and TRBJ1-5, the complete variable domain is DAMVIQNPRYQVTQFGKPVTLSCSQTLNHNVMYWYQQKSSQAPKLLFHYYDKDFNNEADTPDNFQSRRPNTSFCFLDIRSPGLGDTAMYLCATSRDLGESQPQHFGDGTRLSIL.

This clone has just a few counts. J is TRBJ2-7 and V is TRBV19; 9 nucleotides line up with TRBD1. Looked up from germline, CDR1 is LNHDA and CDR2 is SQIVND (reference sequence). The CDR3 is 16 residues long. With V trimmed by 3 bases and J by 4 bases, 10 bases remained unmatched. The chain's CDR3 is CASSITVLGTGYEQYF. The CDR3 DNA sequence: TGTGCCAGTAGTATTACGGTTTTGGGGACAGGGTACGAGCAGTACTTC.

The rearrangement links TRBV18 to TRBJ2-3; 8 positions match TRBD2. Germline values: CDR1 KGHSH, CDR2 LQKENI. This CDR3 is 15 amino acids long. J lost 5 bases, V lost 5 bases, and 9 bases had no gene match. As DNA, the CDR3 is TGTGCCAGCTCAAGTAGCGGGGTCGGCCTAGATACGCAGTATTTT. Translating it yields CASSSSGVGLDTQYF.

The chain uses TRBV11-3 and TRBJ2-3; D not resolved. Germline V lookup: CDR1 SGHNT, CDR2 YENEEA. V lost 4 bases to trimming and J lost 3 bases, with 5 bases between them. There are 12 residues in the CDR3. CDR3 sequence reads: CASSSETDTQYF. The CDR3, as DNA: TGTGCCAGCAGCTCCGAAACAGATACGCAGTATTTT.

V and J are TRBV2 and TRBJ1-3, with TRBD1 as a possible D gene (5 bases). The CDR3 spans 14 residues. Trimming left V 2 bases short and J 4 bases short, with 9 bases between. Germline assignment: CDR1 SNHLY and CDR2 FYNNEI. CDR3 nucleotide sequence: TGTGCCAGCAGTGAACAGGGTCCAGGAAACACCATATATTTT. Its protein is CASSEQGPGNTIYF. Together with reference TRBV2 and TRBJ1-3, the CDR3 gives the full variable domain: EPEVTQTPSHQVTQMGQEVILRCVPISNHLYFYWYRQILGQKVEFLVSFYNNEISEKSEIFDDQFSVERPDGSNFTLKIRSTKLEDSAMYFCASSEQGPGNTIYFGEGSWLTVV.

This clone was counted between two and nine times. The J gene is TRBJ1-5, the V gene TRBV6-6; 7 positions agree with TRBD1. Germline CDR1 is MNHNY and CDR2 is SVGAGI (reference sequence). After removal of 2 bases from V and 0 bases from J, the junction contained 4 bases not matched to a gene. The CDR3 runs to 16 residues. The DNA of the CDR3 is TGTGCCAGCAGTTACCCGGGACAGCTTAGCAATCAGCCCCAGCATTTT. Amino acid sequence: CASSYPGQLSNQPQHF.

The rearrangement joins TRBV4-3 to TRBJ2-7, with 10 nucleotides matching TRBD2. This CDR3 region has 17 residues. The junction had 11 bases not matched to a gene; V was cut back by 2 bases and J by 4 bases. Germline loops: CDR1 LGHNA, CDR2 YSLEER. The CDR3, as DNA: TGCGCCAGCAGCCAAAAGGGTGCTAGCGGGAGTGGGTACGAGCAGTACTTC. Protein: CASSQKGASGSGYEQYF.

The chain links TRBV6-4 to TRBJ1-1; 8 bases map to TRBD1. CDR3 length: 17 amino acids. Germline lookup yields CDR1 MRHNA and CDR2 SNTAGT. The V gene end was trimmed by 3 bases and the J gene end by 1 base; junction bases not matched to a gene: 10. The chain's CDR3 is CASSDFFYGTGNTEAFF. The CDR3 DNA is TGTGCCAGCAGTGATTTCTTCTACGGGACAGGGAACACTGAAGCTTTCTTT.

The chain joins TRBV18 to TRBJ2-6; 11 nucleotides align to TRBD1. Germline CDR1 and CDR2: KGHSH and LQKENI. This CDR3 is 18 amino acids long. V gave up 3 bases and J gave up 2 bases; unmatched junction bases: 6. CDR3 amino acids: CASSPFGQGAAGANVLTF. CDR3 sequence (DNA): TGTGCCAGCTCACCCTTTGGACAGGGGGCGGCTGGGGCCAACGTCCTGACTTTC. The variable domain in full, with the rest retrieved from reference TRBV18 and TRBJ2-6, is NAGVMQNPRHLVRRRGQEARLRCSPMKGHSHVYWYRQLPEEGLKFMVYLQKENIIDESGMPKERFSAEFPKEGPSILRIQQVVRGDSAAYFCASSPFGQGAAGANVLTFGAGSRLTVL.

This clone was seen a handful of times. The chain joins TRBV25-1 to TRBJ2-3; D perhaps matches TRBD2 (5 bases). This CDR3 has 12 amino acids. With 6 bases removed from V and 2 bases from J, the gap between germline ends came to 6 bases. Per the germline V gene, CDR1 is MGHDK and CDR2 is SYGVNS. Here the CDR3 DNA reads TGTGCCAGCAGACGGGACACAGATACGCAGTATTTT. It is translated as CASRRDTDTQYF.

There are a few counts of this clone. The gene calls are TRBV4-3 and TRBJ2-2; a possible D gene is TRBD2 (5 bases). The CDR3 sequence is 15 residues long. The germline CDR1 and CDR2 sequences are LGHNA and YSLEER. Between the trimmed V and J ends, which lost 2 bases and 3 bases, there was a span of 10 bases. DNA of the CDR3: TGCGCCAGCAGCCAAATCGGAGGTTACACCGGGGAGCTGTTTTTT. Protein: CASSQIGGYTGELFF.

J is TRBJ2-1 and V is TRBV10-3; 8 bases match TRBD2. CDR3 length: 13 amino acids. Trimming cost V 8 bases and J 7 bases; bases outside gene matches: 7. Germline V gives CDR1 ENHRY, CDR2 SYGVKD. The CDR3 sequence is CAIAGLVSNEQFF. The CDR3 nucleotides are TGTGCCATCGCGGGACTAGTCTCGAATGAGCAGTTCTTC.

This chain joins TRBV5-1 and TRBJ2-5; maybe TRBD1 (5 bases). Matching the DNA end better, TRBJ2-7 makes the J call doubtful. Germline V gene data show CDR1 as SGHRS and CDR2 as YFSETQ. The CDR3 has 12 residues. In DNA, the CDR3 is TGCGCCAGCAGCAGGGGCAGATACGAGCAGTACTTC. Its translation: CASSRGRYEQYF.

This clone was seen only once. The chain recombines TRBV19 with TRBJ2-7, with TRBD1 matching over 10 bases. Germline CDR1 LNHDA, CDR2 SQIVND (reference sequence). The junction had 5 bases not matched to a gene; V was cut back by 3 bases and J by 3 bases. The CDR3 extends over 15 amino acids. As DNA, the CDR3 is TGTGCCAGTAGTATTCGAGGACAGGGGGTCTACGAGCAGTACTTC. Translating it yields CASSIRGQGVYEQYF.

This clone was picked up a small number of times. The genes are TRBV5-1 and TRBJ1-2, with D tentatively TRBD1 (6 bases). V was clipped by 5 bases and J by 3 bases, with 11 bases between them. The CDR3 runs 13 residues. Germline V lookup: CDR1 SGHRS, CDR2 YFSETQ. The DNA for the CDR3 is TGCGCCAGCAGGAACAGGGAGTACTATGGCTACACCTTC. Translating it yields CASRNREYYGYTF.

This clone was observed a few times. The rearrangement joins TRBV5-1 to TRBJ1-1, with D unclear. The germline gives CDR1 SGHRS, CDR2 YFSETQ. V was clipped by 4 bases and J by 1 base, with 11 bases between them. This CDR3 is built from 14 residues. Written as DNA, the CDR3 is TGCGCCAGCAGCCTGGAGGAGGGGAACACTGAAGCTTTCTTT. This translates into CASSLEEGNTEAFF.

This clone showed up just a few times. The sample holds other DNA sequences that translate to the same CDR3. Here the CDR3 reads CASSFSMNTEAFF. CDR3 sequence (DNA): TGTGCCAGCAGCTTTTCGATGAACACTGAAGCTTTCTTT. This chain joins TRBV7-3 and TRBJ1-1, with D unclear. Between the trimmed V and J ends, which lost 3 bases and 0 bases, there was a span of 5 bases. There are 13 residues in the CDR3. The germline gives CDR1 SGHTA, CDR2 FQGTGA.